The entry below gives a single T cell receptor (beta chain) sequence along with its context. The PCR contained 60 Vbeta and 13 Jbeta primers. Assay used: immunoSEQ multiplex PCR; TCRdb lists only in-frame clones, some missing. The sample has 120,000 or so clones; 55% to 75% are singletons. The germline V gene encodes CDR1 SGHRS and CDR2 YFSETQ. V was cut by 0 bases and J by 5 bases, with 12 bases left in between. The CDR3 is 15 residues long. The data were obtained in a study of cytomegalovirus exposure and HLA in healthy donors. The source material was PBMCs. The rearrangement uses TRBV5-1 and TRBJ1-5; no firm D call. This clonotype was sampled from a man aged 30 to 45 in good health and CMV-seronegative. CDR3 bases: TGCGCCAGCAGCTTGGAAGAGGGCGGAGATCAGCCCCAGCATTTT. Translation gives CASSLEEGGDQPQHF.